These 16 T cell receptor beta chains came from one sample sequenced in a study of cytomegalovirus exposure and HLA in healthy donors. This PCR relied on a set of 60 Vbeta primers and 13 Jbeta primers. The table came from immunoSEQ multiplex PCR; TCRdb's copy has only in-frame clones and leaves some out. The table has roughly 120,000 clones, approximately 74% seen once; the top ten hold approximately 10%. The sequenced sample consisted of PBMCs. The receptors come from a woman aged 45 to 65 in good health and CMV-seropositive.

In regard to this clone: The same CDR3 arises from other DNA sequences in this sample as well. The genes are TRBV29-1 and TRBJ1-1, with 7 bases identical to TRBD1. The CDR3 spans 14 residues. Looked up from germline, CDR1 is SQVTM and CDR2 is ANQGSEA. Unmatched junction bases numbered 2, after V lost 0 bases and J lost 1 base. The CDR3 coding sequence is TGCAGCGTTGAAGACCGACAGGGGAACACTGAAGCTTTCTTT. It yields the protein CSVEDRQGNTEAFF.

The chain combines TRBV7-8 with TRBJ2-5, with 7 bases that match TRBD1. After removal of 2 bases from V and 5 bases from J, the junction contained 14 bases not matched to a gene. This CDR3 contains 17 residues. Looked up from germline, CDR1 is SGHVS and CDR2 is FQNEAQ. The CDR3: CASSLFVPAGGMETQYF. The CDR3 DNA follows: TGTGCCAGCAGCTTATTTGTGCCGGCAGGGGGTATGGAGACCCAGTACTTC.

This clone was found a few times. V and J are TRBV6-1 and TRBJ1-4, with D possibly being TRBD1 (5 bases). CDR3 length equals 14 residues. Per the germline V gene, CDR1 is MNHNS and CDR2 is SASEGT. V was shortened by 7 bases and J by 8 bases, with 17 bases between the two germline ends. DNA for the CDR3: TGTGCCAGCAATGACGGACAAGTAAGAGAAAAACTGTTTTTT. Residues: CASNDGQVREKLFF.

This sequence joins TRBV11-1 and TRBJ2-5; 7 nucleotides match TRBD2. Germline lookup yields CDR1 SGHAT and CDR2 FQDESV (reference sequence). This CDR3 comprises 14 residues. Trimming at V came to 5 bases and at J to 1 base, leaving 4 bases not matched to a gene. In nucleotides, the CDR3 is TGTGCCAGCAGCCCACGGACTAGCCAAGAGACCCAGTACTTC. Translating it yields CASSPRTSQETQYF.

The chain carries TRBV10-1 and TRBJ1-2, with D perhaps TRBD1 (5 bases). CDR1 and CDR2 (germline): WNHNN, SYGVQD (reference sequence). This CDR3 is 12 amino acids long. Between the trimmed V and J ends, which lost 2 bases and 5 bases, there was a span of 6 bases. This chain's CDR3 is CASSEDRYGYTF. The CDR3 DNA follows: TGCGCCAGCAGTGAGGACAGATATGGCTACACCTTC.

The chain employs TRBV7-8 and TRBJ2-3; 8 nucleotides align to TRBD2. The CDR3 extends over 16 amino acids. Trimming took 4 bases from V and 6 from J; bases not matched to a gene: 12. Per the germline V gene, CDR1 is SGHVS and CDR2 is FQNEAQ. Here the CDR3 DNA reads TGTGCCAGCAGCTCGCAAATCGGGGGGGTAGGGGATACGCAGTATTTT. Residues: CASSSQIGGVGDTQYF.

The chain combines TRBV5-4 with TRBJ2-1, with 10 bases lining up with TRBD2. This CDR3 has 15 amino acids. Unmatched junction bases numbered 2, after V lost 4 bases and J lost 1 base. Germline V gene data show CDR1 as SGHNT and CDR2 as YYREEE (reference sequence). For the CDR3, the DNA is TGTGCCAGCAGCCAGCGGGGGGGTTCCTACAATGAGCAGTTCTTC. This codes for CASSQRGGSYNEQFF.

This clone was seen only a few times. The chain has TRBV18 and TRBJ2-5; 9 positions agree with TRBD1. The V gene end was trimmed by 4 bases and the J gene end by 3 bases; junction bases not matched to a gene: 6. The CDR3 is made up of 15 amino acids. The V gene's germline CDR1 is KGHSH and CDR2 LQKENI. CDR3 sequence (DNA): TGTGCCAGCTCACTCCGGGACAGGGTTAAAGAGACCCAGTACTTC. Translated: CASSLRDRVKETQYF.

The chain couples TRBV11-2 to TRBJ2-5; 9 nucleotides align to TRBD2. There are 17 residues in the CDR3. Germline trimming cut 1 base from V and 2 bases from J; bases unmatched to any gene: 8. CDR1 and CDR2 (germline): SGHAT, FQNNGV. DNA for the CDR3: TGTGCCAGCAGCTTAGGGTTACTAGCGGGTATTCAAGAGACCCAGTACTTC. It is translated as CASSLGLLAGIQETQYF.

The rearrangement links TRBV28 to TRBJ2-5; TRBD1 aligns across 7 bases. V was clipped by 2 bases and J by 3 bases; unmatched bases: 0. Germline lookup yields CDR1 MDHEN and CDR2 SYDVKM. The CDR3 is 13 amino acids. CDR3 bases: TGTGCCAGCAGTTTACAGGGGGAAGAGACCCAGTACTTC. Amino acids: CASSLQGEETQYF.

The rearrangement joins TRBV9 to TRBJ1-2; TRBD1 might be the D (5 bases). Trimming removed 1 base from V and 7 bases from J, with 11 bases in between. The CDR3 spans 13 residues. In germline, CDR1 is SGDLS, CDR2 YYNGEE. Here the CDR3 DNA reads TGTGCCAGCAGCGTATTGGGGCCCTCTGGCTACACCTTC. It encodes CASSVLGPSGYTF.

The rearrangement links TRBV18 to TRBJ2-7; 12 bases are a match to TRBD2. From germline, CDR1 is KGHSH and CDR2 LQKENI. With V trimmed by 3 bases and J by 4 bases, 13 bases remained unmatched. The CDR3 has 18 residues. The CDR3 here is CASSPGGATSGSSYEQYF. The CDR3 DNA reads as TGTGCCAGCTCACCTGGTGGGGCGACTAGCGGGAGCTCTTACGAGCAGTACTTC.

The V call is TRBV5-1, the J call TRBJ1-5, with 8 bases lining up with TRBD1. The CDR3 runs to 15 residues. Germline V gene data show CDR1 as SGHRS and CDR2 as YFSETQ. J was trimmed by 4 bases and V by 3 bases; bases with no gene match: 6. CDR3 nucleotides: TGCGCCAGCAGCTCTGGGACAGGTGAGAATCAGCCCCAGCATTTT. It codes for CASSSGTGENQPQHF.

This chain connects TRBV9 to TRBJ2-3; 7 positions match TRBD2. The CDR3 covers 18 residues. V shed 0 bases and J 5 bases; nucleotides not matched to a gene: 15. The V gene's germline CDR1 is SGDLS and CDR2 YYNGEE. This CDR3 is CASSVVEWIAGERDTQYF. As DNA, the CDR3 is TGTGCCAGCAGCGTAGTCGAGTGGATCGCGGGAGAACGAGATACGCAGTATTTT. Full variable domain (missing parts from reference TRBV9 and TRBJ2-3): DSGVTQTPKHLITATGQRVTLRCSPRSGDLSVYWYQQSLDQGLQFLIQYYNGEERAKGNILERFSAQQFPDLHSELNLSSLELGDSALYFCASSVVEWIAGERDTQYFGPGTRLTVL.

Only one count was recorded for this clone. The chain is built from TRBV6-5 and TRBJ1-2; 8 bases map to TRBD1. The V segment lost 11 bases and the J segment 6 bases; nucleotides outside the gene matches: 11. Germline V CDR1 and CDR2: MNHEY, SVGAGI. The CDR3 runs to 13 residues. The CDR3 nucleotides read TGTGCCTCCACCCGGACAGGGTGGGATGGCTACACCTTC. As protein: CASTRTGWDGYTF.

The rearrangement joins TRBV7-6 to TRBJ1-1; a weak D match, TRBD1 (5 bases). The germline V and J ends were trimmed by 6 bases and 1 base, with 9 bases remaining between them. Germline CDR1 is SGHVS and CDR2 is FNYEAQ. The CDR3 extends over 13 amino acids. Written as DNA, the CDR3 is TGTGCCAGCAGGTCCAGGGAGAACACTGAAGCTTTCTTT. Translating gives CASRSRENTEAFF.